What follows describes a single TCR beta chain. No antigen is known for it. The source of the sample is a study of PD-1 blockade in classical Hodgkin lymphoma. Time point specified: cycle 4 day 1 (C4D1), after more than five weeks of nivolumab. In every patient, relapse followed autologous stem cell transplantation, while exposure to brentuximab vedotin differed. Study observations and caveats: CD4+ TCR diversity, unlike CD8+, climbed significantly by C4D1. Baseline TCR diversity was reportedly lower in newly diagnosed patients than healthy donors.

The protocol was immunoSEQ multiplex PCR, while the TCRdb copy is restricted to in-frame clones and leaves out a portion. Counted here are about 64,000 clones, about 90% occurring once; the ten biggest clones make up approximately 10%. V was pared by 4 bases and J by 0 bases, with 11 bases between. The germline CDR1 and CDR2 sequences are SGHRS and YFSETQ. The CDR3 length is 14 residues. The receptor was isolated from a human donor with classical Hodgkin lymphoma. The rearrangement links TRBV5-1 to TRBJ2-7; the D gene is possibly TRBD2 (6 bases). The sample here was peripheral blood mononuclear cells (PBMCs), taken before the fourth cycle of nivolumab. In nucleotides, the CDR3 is TGCGCCAGCAGCAAGGGACTGACCTCCTACGAGCAGTACTTC. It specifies CASSKGLTSYEQYF.